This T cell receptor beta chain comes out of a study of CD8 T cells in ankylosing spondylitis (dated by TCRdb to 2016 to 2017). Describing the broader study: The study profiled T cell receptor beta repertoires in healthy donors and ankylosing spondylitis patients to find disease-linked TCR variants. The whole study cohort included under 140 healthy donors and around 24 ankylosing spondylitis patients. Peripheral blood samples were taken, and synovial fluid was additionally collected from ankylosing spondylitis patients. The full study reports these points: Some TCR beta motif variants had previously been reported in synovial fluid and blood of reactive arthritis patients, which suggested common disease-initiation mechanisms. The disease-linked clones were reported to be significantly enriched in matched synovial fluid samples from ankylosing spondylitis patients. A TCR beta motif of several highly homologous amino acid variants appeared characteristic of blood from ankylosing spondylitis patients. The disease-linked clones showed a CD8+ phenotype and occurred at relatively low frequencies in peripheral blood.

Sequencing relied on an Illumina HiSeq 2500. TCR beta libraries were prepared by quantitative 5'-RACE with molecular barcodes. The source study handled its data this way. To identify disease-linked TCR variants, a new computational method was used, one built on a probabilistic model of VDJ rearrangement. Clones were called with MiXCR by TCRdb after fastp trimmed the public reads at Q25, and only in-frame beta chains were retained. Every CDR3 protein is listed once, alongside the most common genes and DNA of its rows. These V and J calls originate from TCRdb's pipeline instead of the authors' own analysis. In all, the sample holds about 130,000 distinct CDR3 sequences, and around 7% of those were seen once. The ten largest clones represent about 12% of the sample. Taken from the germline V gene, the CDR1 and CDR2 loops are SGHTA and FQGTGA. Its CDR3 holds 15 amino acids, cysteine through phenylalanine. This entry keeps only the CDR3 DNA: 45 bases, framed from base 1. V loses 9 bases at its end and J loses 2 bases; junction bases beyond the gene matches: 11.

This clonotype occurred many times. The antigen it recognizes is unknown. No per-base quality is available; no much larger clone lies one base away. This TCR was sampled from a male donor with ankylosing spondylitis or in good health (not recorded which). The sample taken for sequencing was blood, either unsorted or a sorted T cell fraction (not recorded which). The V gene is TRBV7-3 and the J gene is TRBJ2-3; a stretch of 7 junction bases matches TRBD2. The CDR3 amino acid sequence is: CASSRGGDLTDTQYF. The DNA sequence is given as TGTGCCAGTTCTCGTGGGGGGGACCTCACAGATACGCAGTATTTT.